Listed below are T cell receptor beta chains from one sample, sequenced in a study of cytomegalovirus exposure and HLA in healthy donors. This table comes from immunoSEQ multiplex PCR, and its TCRdb copy is limited to in-frame clones, with some not included. This table holds more than 45,000 clones, approximately 89% found once. Sequencing was carried out using PBMCs. Receptors were obtained from a woman aged 18-29 years in good health and CMV-seronegative. Each CDR3 is given with its conserved first and last residue. Each record gives: CDR3 protein, CDR3 length, V gene.

CDR3: CASSLTYSNTEAFF
length: 14
V: TRBV5-1

CDR3: CASSLTGRYGYTF
length: 13
V: TRBV18

CDR3: CAINGDRNYGYTF
length: 13
V: TRBV10-3

CDR3: CAISSGTVNYGYTF
length: 14
V: TRBV10-3

CDR3: CASSLSAQNIQYF
length: 13
V: TRBV2

CDR3: CASSYSTQEQYF
length: 12
V: TRBV6-6

CDR3: CASSPRGVSYEQYF
length: 14
V: TRBV28

CDR3: CSADRGTNTEAFF
length: 13
V: TRBV29-1

CDR3: CASSSTSGPFVEQYF
length: 15
V: TRBV7-2

CDR3: CASSLLTGLYTEAFF
length: 15
V: TRBV27

CDR3: CASRSGGADYEQYF
length: 14
V: TRBV19

CDR3: CASISGGGSYNEQFF
length: 15
V: TRBV28

CDR3: CASSPGAEPYNEQFF
length: 15
V: TRBV6-4

CDR3: CASSQDGPGRNTEAFF
length: 16
V: TRBV14

CDR3: CASSYGLAGELFF
length: 13
V: TRBV6-5

CDR3: CASSQESSYRTDTQYF
length: 16
V: TRBV4-1

CDR3: CASSLTVGGGGTDTQYF
length: 17
V: TRBV7-3

CDR3: CASSLRSDTQYF
length: 12
V: TRBV7-2

CDR3: CASMREATYNEQFF
length: 14
V: TRBV2

CDR3: CASSYSQGAYEQYF
length: 14
V: TRBV6-5

CDR3: CASSLEGGSGDTQYF
length: 15
V: TRBV5-1

CDR3: CASSLYPGSNQPQHF
length: 15
V: TRBV7-2

CDR3: CASSYRGSDSNQPQHF
length: 16
V: TRBV6-6

CDR3: CASSKGQGREYGYTF
length: 15
V: TRBV6-6

CDR3: CASSQDWASGSYEQYF
length: 16
V: TRBV4-3

CDR3: CASRTLAGNLEQYF
length: 14
V: TRBV6-1

CDR3: CASSVAGQGPTEAFF
length: 15
V: TRBV9

CDR3: CASSGYLRTGDRNEQFF
length: 17
V: TRBV27

CDR3: CSARDTLNTEAFF
length: 13
V: TRBV29-1

CDR3: CASSPGTSGRYEQYF
length: 15
V: TRBV7-2

CDR3: CASSLGGTRTDTQYF
length: 15
V: TRBV11-2

CDR3: CASSSRLGTGGTDTQYF
length: 17
V: TRBV11-2

CDR3: CASSRQGAGQPQHF
length: 14
V: TRBV6-5

CDR3: CASSLLGGRRGEQFF
length: 15
V: TRBV27

CDR3: CASSVTGQGSYNEQFF
length: 16
V: TRBV9

CDR3: CASSFGTGKGYTF
length: 13
V: TRBV6-6

CDR3: CASSSLLSEEQFF
length: 13
V: TRBV6-5

CDR3: CASSYSGWTGRETQYF
length: 16
V: TRBV6-5

CDR3: CASVLTGYGYTF
length: 12
V: TRBV12-5

CDR3: CASSPNSGGTGELFF
length: 15
V: TRBV28

CDR3: CASSPTPVSSYEQYF
length: 15
V: TRBV7-2

CDR3: CASSFPTTNGEQFF
length: 14
V: TRBV28

CDR3: CASSWGGITGELFF
length: 14
V: TRBV27

CDR3: CASSLISDRGSTDTQYF
length: 17
V: TRBV5-6

CDR3: CASSQDRAGYGYTF
length: 14
V: TRBV4-2

CDR3: CATSREGASGANVLTF
length: 16
V: TRBV15

CDR3: CASSPGQGSYNEQFF
length: 15
V: TRBV7-2

CDR3: CASSLQTVHGTQYF
length: 14
V: TRBV5-4

CDR3: CSVRRTSGSYEQFF
length: 14
V: TRBV29-1

CDR3: CASSGASGAYEQYF
length: 14
V: TRBV19